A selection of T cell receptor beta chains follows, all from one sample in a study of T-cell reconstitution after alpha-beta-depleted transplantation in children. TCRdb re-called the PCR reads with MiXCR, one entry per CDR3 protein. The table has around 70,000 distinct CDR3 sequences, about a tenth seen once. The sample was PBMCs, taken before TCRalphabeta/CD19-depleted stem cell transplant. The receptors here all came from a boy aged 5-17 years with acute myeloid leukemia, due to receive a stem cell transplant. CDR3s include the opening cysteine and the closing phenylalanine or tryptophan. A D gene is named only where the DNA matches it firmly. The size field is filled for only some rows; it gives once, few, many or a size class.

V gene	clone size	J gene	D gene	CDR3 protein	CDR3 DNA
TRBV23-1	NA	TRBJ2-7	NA	CASSQIGQASYEQYF	TGCGCCAGCAGTCAAATTGGGCAGGCCTCCTACGAGCAGTACTTC
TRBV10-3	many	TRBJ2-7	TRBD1	CAISDRDRGSYEQYF	TGTGCCATCAGTGACCGGGACAGGGGTTCCTACGAGCAGTACTTC
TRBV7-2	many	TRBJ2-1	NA	CASSPLGTIGVYNEQFF	TGTGCCAGCAGCCCTTTAGGGACGATCGGGGTATACAATGAGCAGTTCTTC
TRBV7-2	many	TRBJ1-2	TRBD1	CASSATSGQGPGGYTF	TGTGCCAGCAGCGCCACATCGGGACAGGGACCGGGTGGCTACACCTTC
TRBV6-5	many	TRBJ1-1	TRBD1	CASRSYRDRATEAFF	TGTGCCAGCAGATCGTACCGGGACAGGGCCACTGAAGCTTTCTTT
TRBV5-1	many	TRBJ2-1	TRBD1	CASSLEIGGLVF	TGCGCCAGCAGCTTGGAGATAGGGGGCTTGGTCTTC
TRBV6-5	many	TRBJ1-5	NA	CASSSYRDSNQPQHF	TGTGCCAGCAGTTCCTACAGGGATAGCAATCAGCCCCAGCATTTT
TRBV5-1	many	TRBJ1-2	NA	CASSLQGDTYGYTF	TGCGCCAGCAGCTTGCAAGGGGACACCTATGGCTACACCTTC
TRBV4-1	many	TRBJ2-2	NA	CASSQVRTGSLTGELFF	TGCGCCAGCAGCCAAGTTCGTACAGGGAGTTTGACCGGGGAGCTGTTTTTT
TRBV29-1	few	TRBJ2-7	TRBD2	CSVEGIGTSGRRSPYEQYF	TGCAGCGTTGAAGGCATCGGGACTAGCGGGAGGAGATCGCCCTACGAGCAGTACTTC
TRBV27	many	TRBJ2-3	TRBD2	CASTNLAGAISGTDTQYF	TGTGCCAGCACGAACCTAGCGGGAGCTATATCTGGCACAGATACGCAGTATTTT
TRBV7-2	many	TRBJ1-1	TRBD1	CASSLVPPGTVNTEAFF	TGTGCCAGCAGCTTAGTCCCACCTGGGACAGTGAACACTGAAGCTTTCTTT
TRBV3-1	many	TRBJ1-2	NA	CASSPSKGVNYGYTF	TGTGCCAGCAGCCCCTCTAAGGGGGTAAACTATGGCTACACCTTC
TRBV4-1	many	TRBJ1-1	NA	CASSPQKNTEAFF	TGCGCCAGCAGCCCACAAAAGAACACTGAAGCTTTCTTT
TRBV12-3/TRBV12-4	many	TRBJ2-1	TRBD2	CASSSLAGIYNEQFF	TGTGCCAGCAGTTCACTAGCGGGAATATACAATGAGCAGTTCTTC
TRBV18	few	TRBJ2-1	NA	CASSPEGAVETTSYNEQFF	TGTGCCAGCTCACCTGAGGGAGCAGTAGAAACAACCTCCTACAATGAGCAGTTCTTC
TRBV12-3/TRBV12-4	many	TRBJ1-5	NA	CASSSVAGGNQPQHF	TGTGCCAGCAGCTCGGTGGCAGGGGGCAATCAGCCCCAGCATTTT
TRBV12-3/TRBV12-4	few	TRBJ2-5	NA	CASSFPGSPGTQYF	TGTGCCAGCAGTTTTCCTGGGTCCCCAGGGACCCAGTACTTC
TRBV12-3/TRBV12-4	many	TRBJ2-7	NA	CASSLFGADGFYEQYF	TGTGCCAGCAGTTTATTTGGCGCCGACGGATTCTACGAGCAGTACTTC
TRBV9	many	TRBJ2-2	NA	CASSGGINTGELFF	TGTGCCAGCAGTGGCGGAATCAACACCGGGGAGCTGTTTTTT
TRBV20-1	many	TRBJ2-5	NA	CSAPPASLTRQETQYF	TGCAGTGCTCCCCCGGCTTCCCTAACACGGCAAGAGACCCAGTACTTC
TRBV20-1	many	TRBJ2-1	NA	CSARDPWSSDPNEQFF	TGCAGTGCTAGAGATCCATGGTCCTCAGATCCCAATGAGCAGTTCTTC
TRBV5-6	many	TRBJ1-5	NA	CASSLGPSNQPQHF	TGTGCCAGCAGCTTGGGACCGTCTAATCAGCCCCAGCATTTT
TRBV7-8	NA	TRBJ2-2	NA	CASSLNEVDPELFF	TGTGCCAGCAGCCTAAATGAGGTCGACCCGGAGCTGTTTTTT
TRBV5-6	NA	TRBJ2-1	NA	CASSVIAESSYNEQFF	TGTGCCAGCAGCGTAATAGCGGAGAGCTCCTACAATGAGCAGTTCTTC
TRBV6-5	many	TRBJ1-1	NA	CASSYSKGVTEAFF	TGTGCCAGCAGTTACTCGAAGGGGGTGACTGAAGCTTTCTTT
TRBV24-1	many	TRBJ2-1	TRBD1	CATSEEGQGHYNEQFF	TGTGCCACCAGTGAAGAGGGACAGGGTCACTACAATGAGCAGTTCTTC
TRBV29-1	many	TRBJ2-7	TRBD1	CSVEKTGAPYEQYF	TGCAGCGTTGAGAAGACAGGGGCCCCCTACGAGCAGTACTTC
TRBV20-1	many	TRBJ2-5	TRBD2	CSAPPGLAGFGTQYF	TGCAGTGCCCCCCCGGGACTAGCGGGGTTTGGGACCCAGTACTTC
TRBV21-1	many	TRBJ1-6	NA	CASSQKSPGQVNSPLHF	TGTGCCAGCAGTCAAAAGTCTCCGGGACAGGTTAATTCACCCCTCCACTTT
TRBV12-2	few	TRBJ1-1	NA	CASRLEGDRQDTEAFF	TGTGCAAGTCGCTTAGAGGGGGACAGGCAGGACACTGAAGCTTTCTTT
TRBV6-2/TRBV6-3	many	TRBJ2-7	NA	CASTSAYEQYF	TGTGCCAGCACTAGCGCCTACGAGCAGTACTTC
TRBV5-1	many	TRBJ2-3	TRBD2	CASSLTSGRADTQYF	TGCGCCAGCAGTTTGACTAGCGGGAGGGCAGATACGCAGTATTTT
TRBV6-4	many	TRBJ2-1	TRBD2	CASSGGGADNEQFF	TGTGCCAGCAGTGGCGGGGGGGCCGACAATGAGCAGTTCTTC
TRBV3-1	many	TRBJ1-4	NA	CASSPPVNEKLFF	TGTGCCAGCAGCCCTCCAGTTAATGAAAAACTGTTTTTT
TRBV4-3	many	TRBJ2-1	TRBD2	CASSQDSASGVGEQFF	TGCGCCAGCAGCCAAGATTCGGCTAGCGGGGTGGGGGAGCAGTTCTTC
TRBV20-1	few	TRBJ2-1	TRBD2	CSAGVTSGVYNEQFF	TGCAGTGCTGGCGTGACTAGCGGGGTATACAATGAGCAGTTCTTC
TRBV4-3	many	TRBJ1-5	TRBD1	CASSQDLTGGQPQHF	TGCGCCAGCAGCCAAGATCTAACAGGGGGCCAGCCCCAGCATTTT
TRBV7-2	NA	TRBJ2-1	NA	CASSLIQNEQFF	TGTGCCAGCAGCTTAATCCAGAATGAGCAGTTCTTC
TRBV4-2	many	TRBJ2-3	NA	CASSQENFGGSTDTQYF	TGTGCCAGCAGCCAAGAGAATTTCGGCGGCAGCACAGATACGCAGTATTTT
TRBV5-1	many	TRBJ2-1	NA	CASSLDGGGEQFF	TGCGCCAGCAGCTTGGATGGGGGCGGTGAGCAGTTCTTC
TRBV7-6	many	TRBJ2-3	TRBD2	CASTPGTSGPTGTDTQYF	TGTGCCAGCACCCCCGGGACTAGCGGACCCACAGGAACAGATACGCAGTATTTT
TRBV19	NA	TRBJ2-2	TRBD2	CASNGLAGRTNTGELFF	TGTGCCAGTAATGGGCTAGCGGGGAGGACGAACACCGGGGAGCTGTTTTTT
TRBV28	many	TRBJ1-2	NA	CASAPGGPNNYGYTF	TGTGCCAGCGCGCCTGGTGGGCCGAATAACTATGGCTACACCTTC
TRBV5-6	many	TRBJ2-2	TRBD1	CASSLRTGGYGTGELFF	TGTGCCAGCAGCCTTAGGACAGGGGGATATGGCACCGGGGAGCTGTTTTTT